This entry concerns a single T cell receptor beta chain. Through negative isolation, CD4+ and CD8+ T cells were obtained, while TEMRA cells were enriched using FACS. When the RNA was reverse transcribed, random hexamers were used with an input of roughly 0.45 to 1 ug. TCRdb analysed the immunoSEQ multiplex PCR reads with MiXCR anew, one entry per CDR3 protein. The sample holds under 200,000 distinct CDR3 sequences, 85% to 95% seen once. Per germline, CDR1 DFQATT and CDR2 SNEGSKA (reference sequence). The CDR3 consists of 14 residues. The V gene lost 6 bases and the J gene lost 0 bases, with 12 bases spanning the gap. The data stem from a study of CD8 T cells in Susac syndrome.

Sample: CD4+ T cells from PBMCs. The chain is built from TRBV20-1 and TRBJ2-1; a weak D match, TRBD1 (6 bases). The sequence was collected from a human donor in good health. As DNA, the CDR3 is TGCAGTGCCCCGGACAGCGTCTCCTACAATGAGCAGTTCTTC. It specifies CSAPDSVSYNEQFF.